This TCR beta chain was observed in a study of blood T cell repertoires in COVID-19. About the study: Both acute and convalescent COVID-19 samples were obtained from the United States, Italy and Spain. From T cells, B-cell-depleted T cells, or PBMCs came the material, which was cDNA or gDNA.

This CDR3 is 16 amino acids long. Germline loops: CDR1 SGHTA, CDR2 FQGNSA. Trimming removed 4 bases at V and 1 base at J, with 15 bases between. Libraries were prepared by immunoSEQ multiplex PCR; TCRdb keeps only in-frame clonotypes and omits some of them. The sample lists 230,000 or so clones, 70% to 90% occurring once. This clone showed up just once. This chain joins TRBV7-2 and TRBJ2-3; D is possibly TRBD1 (6 bases). Sequencing input: PBMCs or T cells enriched from blood (not recorded which). The sequence was collected from a middle-aged woman with acute COVID-19. CDR3 protein: CASSSGQNPGTDTQYF. The CDR3 DNA sequence: TGTGCCAGCAGCTCCGGACAGAACCCTGGCACAGATACGCAGTATTTT. The variable domain in full, completed from reference TRBV7-2 and TRBJ2-3, reads GAGVSQSPSNKVTEKGKDVELRCDPISGHTALYWYRQSLGQGLEFLIYFQGNSAPDKSGLPSDRFSAERTGGSVSTLTIQRTQQEDSAVYLCASSSGQNPGTDTQYFGPGTRLTVL.